This TCR beta chain was recovered during a study of T-cell reconstitution after alpha-beta-depleted transplantation in children. Trimming took off 6 bases at V and 10 bases at J, with 22 bases between the two ends. The CDR3 is made up of 15 amino acids. This clonotype has at least ten counts. A library of TCRbeta sequences, prepared with unique molecular identifiers, was generated. TCRdb re-called the PCR reads with MiXCR, one entry per CDR3 protein. The profile shows approximately 93,000 distinct CDR3 sequences, 7.5% to 9.5% of them singletons. J is TRBJ2-1 and V is TRBV12-3 or TRBV12-4; the D gene is possibly TRBD1 (6 bases). The sequence was collected from a human donor who donated a stem cell graft to a child with congenital amegakaryocytic thrombocytopenia. Material: PBMCs from the stem cell graft donor, obtained from the stem cell graft. The CDR3 DNA is TGTGCCAGCAGCCCCCCAGGAACAGGGTGGTGGGAGCAGTTCTTC. Amino acids: CASSPPGTGWWEQFF.